The rows below give T cell receptor beta chains drawn from one sample of a study of regulatory T cells in long-lasting Graves disease. TCRdb re-derived calls from the multiplex PCR reads in MiXCR, one entry per CDR3 protein. The sample carries hundreds of thousands of distinct CDR3 sequences, 16% recorded once. This sample was shared with a second study, whose subject was T cells in Graves' hyperthyroidism and ophthalmopathy.

The sample was peripheral blood mononuclear cells (PBMCs), taken at new diagnosis, from a patient treated with antithyroid drugs. Receptors originate from a woman in her 30s with Graves disease. CDR3s include the opening cysteine and the closing phenylalanine or tryptophan. Fields, in order: clone size, V gene, J gene, D gene, CDR3 DNA, CDR3 protein. D genes are given only for firm matches. Not every row has a clone size; where given, it reads once, few, many or a size class.

clone_size: -; v_call: TRBV7-9; j_call: TRBJ1-6; d_call: -; cdr3_nt: TGTGCCAGCTCCGCCACTTATAATTCACCCCTCCACTTT; cdr3_aa: CASSATYNSPLHF
clone_size: few; v_call: TRBV5-4; j_call: TRBJ1-5; d_call: TRBD1; cdr3_nt: TGTGCCAGCAGTTCGGGGGGACAGAGAAATCAGCCCCAGCATTTT; cdr3_aa: CASSSGGQRNQPQHF
clone_size: many; v_call: TRBV7-3; j_call: TRBJ2-2; d_call: -; cdr3_nt: TGTGCCAGCAGCCAGTCTAACACCGGGGAGCTGTTTTTT; cdr3_aa: CASSQSNTGELFF
clone_size: many; v_call: TRBV19; j_call: TRBJ1-1; d_call: -; cdr3_nt: TGTGCCAGTAGTACTGAGTATTGGGGGAACACTGAAGCTTTCTTT; cdr3_aa: CASSTEYWGNTEAFF
clone_size: few; v_call: TRBV2; j_call: TRBJ1-5; d_call: -; cdr3_nt: TGTGCCAGCAGTGAAGGCCCAGCCCGGGACCAGCCCCAGCATTTT; cdr3_aa: CASSEGPARDQPQHF
clone_size: few; v_call: TRBV5-5; j_call: TRBJ2-5; d_call: TRBD2; cdr3_nt: TGTGCCAGCAGCTTGGCCGCGGTAGCGGGACGGGGGGAGACCCAGTACTTC; cdr3_aa: CASSLAAVAGRGETQYF
clone_size: -; v_call: TRBV5-1; j_call: TRBJ2-2; d_call: -; cdr3_nt: TGCGCCAGCAGATCGAACACCGGGGAGCTGGTTTTT; cdr3_aa: CASRSNTGELVF
clone_size: -; v_call: TRBV2; j_call: TRBJ1-5; d_call: -; cdr3_nt: TGTGCCAGCAGTACAAGGGGGAATCAGCCCCAGCATTTT; cdr3_aa: CASSTRGNQPQHF
clone_size: few; v_call: TRBV10-3; j_call: TRBJ1-4; d_call: TRBD1; cdr3_nt: TGTGCCATCAGTGGGGGGACAGGGGTAAATGAAAAACTGTTTTTT; cdr3_aa: CAISGGTGVNEKLFF
clone_size: many; v_call: TRBV19; j_call: TRBJ1-1; d_call: -; cdr3_nt: TGTGCCAGTAGTGCGCCGGGACGGCCGAGCACTGAAGCTTTCTTT; cdr3_aa: CASSAPGRPSTEAFF
clone_size: many; v_call: TRBV2; j_call: TRBJ1-1; d_call: -; cdr3_nt: TGTGCCAGCAGTGATCCGGTCGCTGGGGTCACTGAAGCTTTCTTT; cdr3_aa: CASSDPVAGVTEAFF
clone_size: many; v_call: TRBV5-5; j_call: TRBJ1-1; d_call: -; cdr3_nt: TGTGCCAGGATCGGGGGAGTTGCTAACACTGAAGCTTTCTTT; cdr3_aa: CARIGGVANTEAFF
clone_size: -; v_call: TRBV6-1; j_call: TRBJ2-7; d_call: TRBD1; cdr3_nt: TGTGCCAGCTCTTCGCTTAGGGACAGGGTGGGAGAGCAGTACTTC; cdr3_aa: CASSSLRDRVGEQYF
clone_size: few; v_call: TRBV19; j_call: TRBJ1-1; d_call: -; cdr3_nt: TGTGCCAGTAGTACCCTCCGTGGACAGAGGAACACTGAAGCTTTCTTT; cdr3_aa: CASSTLRGQRNTEAFF
clone_size: -; v_call: TRBV10-2; j_call: TRBJ1-1; d_call: -; cdr3_nt: TGCGCCAGCAGGGACAGCTGGAACACTGAAGCTTTCTTT; cdr3_aa: CASRDSWNTEAFF
clone_size: many; v_call: TRBV7-7; j_call: TRBJ2-1; d_call: -; cdr3_nt: TGTGCTAGCAGCCCGGGACACAACAATGAGCAGTTCTTC; cdr3_aa: CASSPGHNNEQFF
clone_size: -; v_call: TRBV6-1; j_call: TRBJ2-3; d_call: -; cdr3_nt: TGTGCCAGCAGCTCCCCCATTGGGGCCAAGTCAGATACGCAGTATTTT; cdr3_aa: CASSSPIGAKSDTQYF
clone_size: -; v_call: TRBV20-1; j_call: TRBJ2-1; d_call: TRBD2; cdr3_nt: TGCAGTGCCACGGGGGGGGGCGCCGTTCGGGAGCAGTTCTTC; cdr3_aa: CSATGGGAVREQFF
clone_size: once; v_call: TRBV5-1; j_call: TRBJ2-1; d_call: -; cdr3_nt: TGTGCCAGCAGCTTACAGGTGTGGTTGTATGAGCAGTTCTTC; cdr3_aa: CASSLQVWLYEQFF
clone_size: many; v_call: TRBV27; j_call: TRBJ1-2; d_call: TRBD1; cdr3_nt: TGTGCCATCGAACAGGGGGCGTCGGGCTATGGCTACACCTTC; cdr3_aa: CAIEQGASGYGYTF
clone_size: -; v_call: TRBV20-1; j_call: TRBJ2-5; d_call: TRBD2; cdr3_nt: TGCAGTGCTTTGACTAGCGGCAATACCCAAGAGACCCAGTACTTC; cdr3_aa: CSALTSGNTQETQYF
clone_size: many; v_call: TRBV6-1; j_call: TRBJ1-5; d_call: -; cdr3_nt: TGTGCCAGCACCAAAGGAGGGAATCAGCCCCAGCATTTT; cdr3_aa: CASTKGGNQPQHF
clone_size: few; v_call: TRBV7-9; j_call: TRBJ2-5; d_call: TRBD2; cdr3_nt: TGTGCCAGCAGCTCGACTAGCGAGCAAGAGACCCAGTACTTC; cdr3_aa: CASSSTSEQETQYF
clone_size: many; v_call: TRBV7-2; j_call: TRBJ1-6; d_call: TRBD1; cdr3_nt: TGTGCCAGCAGCATACAGGGACAGGGCATCTCACCCCTCCACTTT; cdr3_aa: CASSIQGQGISPLHF
clone_size: many; v_call: TRBV27; j_call: TRBJ1-5; d_call: -; cdr3_nt: TGTGCCAGCAGTTTAATCCTCCAGCCCCAGCATTTT; cdr3_aa: CASSLILQPQHF
clone_size: many; v_call: TRBV2; j_call: TRBJ2-7; d_call: -; cdr3_nt: TGTGCCAGCAACAACTGGGCGCGCGGCGAGCAGTACTTC; cdr3_aa: CASNNWARGEQYF
clone_size: many; v_call: TRBV28; j_call: TRBJ2-7; d_call: -; cdr3_nt: TGTGCCAGCAGTTTAGGGGGTACATGGGGGATTACGGGCCTTCCCTACGAGCAGTACTTC; cdr3_aa: CASSLGGTWGITGLPYEQYF
clone_size: many; v_call: TRBV7-3; j_call: TRBJ1-1; d_call: -; cdr3_nt: TGTGCCAGCAGCTTATCACAGAGCACTGAAGCTTTCTTT; cdr3_aa: CASSLSQSTEAFF
clone_size: few; v_call: TRBV29-1; j_call: TRBJ2-1; d_call: -; cdr3_nt: TGCAGCGTTCTTGGGGTCCCGACCGACAGGCGCAATGAGCAGTTCTTC; cdr3_aa: CSVLGVPTDRRNEQFF
clone_size: -; v_call: TRBV9; j_call: TRBJ1-1; d_call: -; cdr3_nt: TGTGCCAGCAGCGTGACAGGCGTAGTGACCGAAGCTTTCTTT; cdr3_aa: CASSVTGVVTEAFF
clone_size: many; v_call: TRBV12-3/TRBV12-4; j_call: TRBJ2-5; d_call: TRBD2; cdr3_nt: TGTGCCAGCAGTTTAGACGGGAGGGCACAAGAGACCCAGTACTTC; cdr3_aa: CASSLDGRAQETQYF
clone_size: many; v_call: TRBV29-1; j_call: TRBJ2-5; d_call: -; cdr3_nt: TGCAGCGCTGGGTTACAAGAGACCCAGTACTTC; cdr3_aa: CSAGLQETQYF
clone_size: many; v_call: TRBV7-9; j_call: TRBJ2-1; d_call: TRBD1; cdr3_nt: TGTGCCAGCGGCGCAGGGGACAGGGGTAAAGGTGAGCAGTTCTTC; cdr3_aa: CASGAGDRGKGEQFF
clone_size: -; v_call: TRBV6-2/TRBV6-3; j_call: TRBJ1-1; d_call: -; cdr3_nt: TGTGCCAGCAGTTACTCAGCGGTCGTTAACACTGAAGCTTTCTTT; cdr3_aa: CASSYSAVVNTEAFF
clone_size: -; v_call: TRBV28; j_call: TRBJ2-1; d_call: TRBD1; cdr3_nt: TGTGCCAGCAGCCACCGGGACAGGGTAAGCAATGAGCAGTTCTTC; cdr3_aa: CASSHRDRVSNEQFF
clone_size: -; v_call: TRBV7-8; j_call: TRBJ2-2; d_call: TRBD2; cdr3_nt: TGTGCCAGCAGCCTGCTAGGACTAGCGGGAGTACGGGTCGGGGAGCTGTTTTTT; cdr3_aa: CASSLLGLAGVRVGELFF
clone_size: -; v_call: TRBV19; j_call: TRBJ2-1; d_call: -; cdr3_nt: TGTGCCAGTAGCCGGACGGCTTTAGGTAATGATGAGCAGTTCTTC; cdr3_aa: CASSRTALGNDEQFF
clone_size: few; v_call: TRBV27; j_call: TRBJ1-3; d_call: TRBD1; cdr3_nt: TGTGCCAGCAGTGCTTTTACTACAGGGGACTCTGGAAACACCATATATTTT; cdr3_aa: CASSAFTTGDSGNTIYF
clone_size: few; v_call: TRBV20-1; j_call: TRBJ1-1; d_call: -; cdr3_nt: TGCAGTGCTAGAGGAGGTGACAACCGTCTGAACACTGAAGCTTTCTTT; cdr3_aa: CSARGGDNRLNTEAFF
clone_size: -; v_call: TRBV5-5; j_call: TRBJ1-6; d_call: TRBD1; cdr3_nt: TGTGCCAGCAGCTTGGTTGAGACAGGGGTCTCACCCCTCCACTTT; cdr3_aa: CASSLVETGVSPLHF
clone_size: -; v_call: TRBV20-1; j_call: TRBJ2-3; d_call: -; cdr3_nt: TGCAGTGCTTTCCCACCTGGTTTGGATACGCAGTATTTT; cdr3_aa: CSAFPPGLDTQYF
clone_size: few; v_call: TRBV14; j_call: TRBJ2-2; d_call: -; cdr3_nt: TGTGCCAGCAGCCAGCGGAATTTAGCGGCAAACACCGGGGAGCTGTTTTTT; cdr3_aa: CASSQRNLAANTGELFF
clone_size: -; v_call: TRBV6-1; j_call: TRBJ2-1; d_call: -; cdr3_nt: TGTGCCAGCAGCGGGGCGCCTCCTGACGGGCAGTTCTTC; cdr3_aa: CASSGAPPDGQFF
clone_size: many; v_call: TRBV7-9; j_call: TRBJ2-1; d_call: -; cdr3_nt: TGTGCCAGCAGGGCCTCGGGTCGGTGGTACAATGAGCAGTTCTTC; cdr3_aa: CASRASGRWYNEQFF
clone_size: few; v_call: TRBV4-1; j_call: TRBJ2-1; d_call: TRBD2; cdr3_nt: TGCGCCAGCAGCCGCGGACTAGGAGCATACAATGAGCAGTTCTTC; cdr3_aa: CASSRGLGAYNEQFF
clone_size: many; v_call: TRBV30; j_call: TRBJ1-1; d_call: -; cdr3_nt: TGTGCCTGGACGGCAGGACCGAACACTGAAGCTTTCTTT; cdr3_aa: CAWTAGPNTEAFF
clone_size: -; v_call: TRBV7-9; j_call: TRBJ2-2; d_call: -; cdr3_nt: TGTGCCAGCAGTGGGGGGACCCCCGGGGAGCTGTTTTTT; cdr3_aa: CASSGGTPGELFF
clone_size: many; v_call: TRBV6-1; j_call: TRBJ2-1; d_call: -; cdr3_nt: TGTGCCAGCAGTGAATTACGGAAATACAATGAGCAGTTCTTC; cdr3_aa: CASSELRKYNEQFF
clone_size: -; v_call: TRBV2; j_call: TRBJ1-1; d_call: -; cdr3_nt: TGTGCCAGCAGTGTAGCCCGGGAAGCTTTCTTT; cdr3_aa: CASSVAREAFF
clone_size: many; v_call: TRBV27; j_call: TRBJ2-1; d_call: TRBD2; cdr3_nt: TGTGCCAGCAGTTTAGACGAGCGGGGCTACAATGAGCAGTTCTTC; cdr3_aa: CASSLDERGYNEQFF
clone_size: many; v_call: TRBV24-1; j_call: TRBJ2-3; d_call: TRBD2; cdr3_nt: TGTGCCACCAGTGATCCCCGACTAGCGGGATCAGATACGCAGTATTTT; cdr3_aa: CATSDPRLAGSDTQYF
clone_size: few; v_call: TRBV11-3; j_call: TRBJ2-1; d_call: TRBD2; cdr3_nt: TGTGCCAGCAGCACAGCGCGGGAGGGCCGCGAGCAGTTCTTC; cdr3_aa: CASSTAREGREQFF